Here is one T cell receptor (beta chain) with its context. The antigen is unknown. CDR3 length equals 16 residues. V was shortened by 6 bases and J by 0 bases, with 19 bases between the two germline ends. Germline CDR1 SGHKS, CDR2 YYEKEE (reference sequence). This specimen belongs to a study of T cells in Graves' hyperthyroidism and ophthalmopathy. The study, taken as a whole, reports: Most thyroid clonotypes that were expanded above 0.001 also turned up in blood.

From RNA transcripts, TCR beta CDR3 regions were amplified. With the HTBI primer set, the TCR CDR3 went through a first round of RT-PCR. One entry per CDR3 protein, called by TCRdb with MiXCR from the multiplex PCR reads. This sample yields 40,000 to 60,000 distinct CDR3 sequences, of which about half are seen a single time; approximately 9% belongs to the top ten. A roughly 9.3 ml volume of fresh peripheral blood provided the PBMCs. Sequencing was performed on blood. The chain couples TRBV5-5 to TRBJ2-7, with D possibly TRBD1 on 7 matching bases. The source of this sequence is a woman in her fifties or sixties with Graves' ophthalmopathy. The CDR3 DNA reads TGTGCCAGCAACGGACAGGCGGACTATGGCTCCTACGAGCAGTACTTC. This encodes CASNGQADYGSYEQYF.